Listed here is a single TCR beta chain. The data were taken from a study of T cell changes during pregnancy in multiple sclerosis. The repertoire was sequenced with immunoSEQ multiplex PCR; TCRdb's copy has only in-frame clones and lacks some. The sample lists over 50,000 clones, 93% seen once, with 1.5% to 2% in the top ten. CDR3 length: 17 residues. CDR1 is SGHNT and CDR2 is YYREEE in the germline V gene (reference sequence). The ends lost 4 bases at V and 2 bases at J; junction bases unmatched: 5. The chain carries TRBV5-4 and TRBJ2-2; 13 positions match TRBD2. The sequencing here drew on peripheral blood, taken in the second trimester of pregnancy. The receptor was isolated from a female donor with multiple sclerosis, enrolled in a pregnancy study. This CDR3 is CASSLPGLAGNTGELFF. CDR3 DNA sequence: TGTGCCAGCAGCCTACCGGGACTAGCGGGAAACACCGGGGAGCTGTTTTTT.